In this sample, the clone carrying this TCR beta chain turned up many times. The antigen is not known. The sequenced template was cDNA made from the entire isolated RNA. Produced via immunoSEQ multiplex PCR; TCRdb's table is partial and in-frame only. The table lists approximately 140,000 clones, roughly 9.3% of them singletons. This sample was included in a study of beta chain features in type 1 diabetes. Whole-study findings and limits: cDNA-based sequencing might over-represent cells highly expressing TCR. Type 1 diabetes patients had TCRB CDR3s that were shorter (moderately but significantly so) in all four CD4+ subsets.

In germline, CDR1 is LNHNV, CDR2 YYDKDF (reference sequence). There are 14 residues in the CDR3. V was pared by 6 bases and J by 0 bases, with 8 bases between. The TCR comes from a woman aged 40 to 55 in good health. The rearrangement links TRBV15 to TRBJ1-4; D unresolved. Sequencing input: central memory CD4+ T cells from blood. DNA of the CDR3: TGTGCCACCAGTATGAGTGCAACTAATGAAAAACTGTTTTTT. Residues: CATSMSATNEKLFF.